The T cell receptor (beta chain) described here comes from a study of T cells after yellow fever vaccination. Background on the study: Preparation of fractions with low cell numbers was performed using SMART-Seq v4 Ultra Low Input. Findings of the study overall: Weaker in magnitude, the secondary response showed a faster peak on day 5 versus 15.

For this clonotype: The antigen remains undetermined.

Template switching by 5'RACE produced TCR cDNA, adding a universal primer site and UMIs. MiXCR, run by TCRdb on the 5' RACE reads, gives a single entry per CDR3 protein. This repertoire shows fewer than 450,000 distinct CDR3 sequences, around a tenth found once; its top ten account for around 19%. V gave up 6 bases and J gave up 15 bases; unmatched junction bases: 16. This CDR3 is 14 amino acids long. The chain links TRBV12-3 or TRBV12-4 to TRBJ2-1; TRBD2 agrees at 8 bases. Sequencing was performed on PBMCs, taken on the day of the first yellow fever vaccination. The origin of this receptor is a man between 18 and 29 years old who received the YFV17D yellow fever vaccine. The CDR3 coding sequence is TGTGCCAGCAGACCCTCGGGGGCGGGGGGTTGGCTGTTCTTC. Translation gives CASRPSGAGGWLFF.